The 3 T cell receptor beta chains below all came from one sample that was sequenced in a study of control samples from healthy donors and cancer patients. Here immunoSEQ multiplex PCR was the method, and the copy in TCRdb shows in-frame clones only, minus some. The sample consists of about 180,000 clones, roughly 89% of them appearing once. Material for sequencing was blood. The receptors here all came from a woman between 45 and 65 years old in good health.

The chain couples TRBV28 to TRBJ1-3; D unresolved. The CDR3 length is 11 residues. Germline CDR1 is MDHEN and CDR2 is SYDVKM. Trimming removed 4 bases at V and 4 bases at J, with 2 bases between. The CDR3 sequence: CASSSGNTIYF. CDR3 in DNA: TGTGCCAGCAGTTCGGGAAACACCATATATTTT.

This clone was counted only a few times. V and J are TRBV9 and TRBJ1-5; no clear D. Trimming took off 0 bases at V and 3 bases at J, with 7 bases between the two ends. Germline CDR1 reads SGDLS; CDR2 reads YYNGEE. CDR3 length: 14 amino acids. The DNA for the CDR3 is TGTGCCAGCAGCGTAGCCGGGTTCAATCAGCCCCAGCATTTT. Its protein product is CASSVAGFNQPQHF.

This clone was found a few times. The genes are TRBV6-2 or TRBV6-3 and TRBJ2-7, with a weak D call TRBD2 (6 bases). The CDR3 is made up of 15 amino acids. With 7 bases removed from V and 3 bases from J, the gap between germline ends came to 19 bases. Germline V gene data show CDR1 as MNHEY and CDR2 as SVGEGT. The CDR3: CASTPIASAYYEQYF. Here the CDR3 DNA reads TGTGCCAGCACCCCGATCGCTAGCGCTTACTACGAGCAGTACTTC.